Listed below are T cell receptor beta chains from one sample, sequenced in a study of Ad26.COV2.S vaccination and SARS-CoV-2 variants. The data were produced by immunoSEQ multiplex PCR, yet TCRdb's version contains in-frame clones alone and is incomplete. This repertoire shows about 420,000 clones, approximately 90% found once; its top ten account for approximately 4%. Source: peripheral blood, taken in a trial of Ad26.COV2.S vaccine versus placebo. These receptors all stem from a person aged 18-65 years who received the Ad26.COV2.S COVID-19 vaccine or a placebo. CDR3s include the opening cysteine and the closing phenylalanine or tryptophan. Fields, in order: clone size, J gene, D gene, V gene, CDR3 protein, CDR3 DNA. A D gene is named only where the DNA matches it firmly. Some rows have no size entry. The others give once, few or many, or a class for an expanded clone.

clone_size: NA; j_call: TRBJ1-4; d_call: TRBD1; v_call: TRBV28; cdr3_aa: CATSGTGGEKLFF; cdr3_nt: TGTGCCACCTCGGGGACAGGGGGGGAAAAACTGTTTTTT
clone_size: NA; j_call: TRBJ2-7; d_call: NA; v_call: TRBV20-1; cdr3_aa: CSASRAEGGGPSRYEQYF; cdr3_nt: TGCAGTGCTAGTCGGGCCGAGGGGGGGGGACCTTCCCGCTACGAGCAGTACTTC
clone_size: few; j_call: TRBJ2-5; d_call: NA; v_call: TRBV15; cdr3_aa: CATSSDPGPQETQYF; cdr3_nt: TGTGCCACCAGCTCGGACCCGGGCCCCCAAGAGACCCAGTACTTC
clone_size: NA; j_call: TRBJ2-1; d_call: NA; v_call: TRBV5-6; cdr3_aa: CASSLVGYSYNEQFF; cdr3_nt: TGTGCCAGCAGCTTGGTGGGATACTCCTACAATGAGCAGTTCTTC
clone_size: NA; j_call: TRBJ2-4; d_call: NA; v_call: TRBV30; cdr3_aa: CAWGFSGPLAKNIQYF; cdr3_nt: TGTGCCTGGGGATTCTCGGGGCCCCTAGCCAAAAACATTCAGTACTTC
clone_size: few; j_call: TRBJ2-7; d_call: NA; v_call: TRBV4-3; cdr3_aa: CASSQEYSRTYEQYF; cdr3_nt: TGCGCCAGCAGCCAAGAATATTCCAGGACCTACGAGCAGTACTTC
clone_size: few; j_call: TRBJ2-7; d_call: NA; v_call: TRBV2; cdr3_aa: CATEGEEQYF; cdr3_nt: TGTGCGACTGAGGGGGAAGAGCAGTACTTC
clone_size: once; j_call: TRBJ1-5; d_call: NA; v_call: TRBV19; cdr3_aa: CASSPTSNQPQHF; cdr3_nt: TGTGCCAGTAGTCCGACTAGCAATCAGCCCCAGCATTTT
clone_size: NA; j_call: TRBJ2-1; d_call: NA; v_call: TRBV6-6; cdr3_aa: CASSYPEFGSYNEQFF; cdr3_nt: TGTGCCAGCAGTTACCCTGAATTCGGCTCCTACAATGAGCAGTTCTTC
clone_size: NA; j_call: TRBJ2-7; d_call: NA; v_call: TRBV7-9; cdr3_aa: CASATDSYEQYF; cdr3_nt: TGTGCCAGCGCCACGGACTCGTACGAGCAGTACTTC
clone_size: NA; j_call: TRBJ2-5; d_call: TRBD2; v_call: TRBV25-1; cdr3_aa: CASSALAGGVQETQYF; cdr3_nt: TGTGCCAGCAGTGCACTAGCGGGGGGTGTCCAAGAGACCCAGTACTTC
clone_size: NA; j_call: TRBJ2-1; d_call: TRBD1; v_call: TRBV13; cdr3_aa: CASSGQGDLHEQFF; cdr3_nt: TGTGCCAGCAGCGGACAGGGGGATCTGCATGAGCAGTTCTTC
clone_size: NA; j_call: TRBJ2-6; d_call: NA; v_call: TRBV10-3; cdr3_aa: CAISEWGPGANVLTF; cdr3_nt: TGTGCCATCAGTGAGTGGGGACCTGGGGCCAACGTCCTGACTTTC
clone_size: once; j_call: TRBJ2-5; d_call: NA; v_call: TRBV6-5; cdr3_aa: CASSYVSQETQYF; cdr3_nt: TGTGCCAGCAGTTACGTCAGCCAAGAGACCCAGTACTTC
clone_size: once; j_call: TRBJ1-2; d_call: TRBD1; v_call: TRBV19; cdr3_aa: CASSPGTGSTYGYTF; cdr3_nt: TGTGCCAGTAGTCCCGGGACAGGGTCTACCTATGGCTACACCTTC
clone_size: NA; j_call: TRBJ2-7; d_call: NA; v_call: TRBV19; cdr3_aa: CASSGPRYEQYF; cdr3_nt: TGTGCCAGTTCGGGACCGCGCTACGAGCAGTACTTC
clone_size: NA; j_call: TRBJ2-1; d_call: NA; v_call: TRBV7-9; cdr3_aa: CASSLRGNEQFF; cdr3_nt: TGTGCCAGCAGCCTCAGGGGCAATGAGCAGTTCTTC
clone_size: NA; j_call: TRBJ2-3; d_call: TRBD2; v_call: TRBV27; cdr3_aa: CASSSPSGGAAQYF; cdr3_nt: TGTGCCAGCAGTTCGCCTAGCGGGGGGGCGGCGCAGTATTTT
clone_size: NA; j_call: TRBJ2-3; d_call: NA; v_call: TRBV6-5; cdr3_aa: CASSRHVGADTQYF; cdr3_nt: TGTGCCAGCAGCCGACACGTTGGGGCAGATACGCAGTATTTT
clone_size: once; j_call: TRBJ1-1; d_call: NA; v_call: TRBV6-5; cdr3_aa: CASSYGPGTEAFF; cdr3_nt: TGTGCCAGCAGTTACGGGCCGGGGACTGAAGCTTTCTTT
clone_size: few; j_call: TRBJ2-3; d_call: TRBD2; v_call: TRBV6-2/TRBV6-3; cdr3_aa: CASSPTAGDPTDTQYF; cdr3_nt: TGTGCCAGCAGCCCTACAGCGGGGGACCCCACAGATACGCAGTATTTT
clone_size: NA; j_call: TRBJ2-5; d_call: NA; v_call: TRBV9; cdr3_aa: CASSASQGEKTQYF; cdr3_nt: TGTGCCAGCAGCGCGAGTCAAGGGGAGAAGACCCAGTACTTC
clone_size: NA; j_call: TRBJ2-1; d_call: NA; v_call: TRBV7-3; cdr3_aa: CASSLIGGPNEQFF; cdr3_nt: TGTGCCAGCAGCTTAATTGGGGGGCCAAATGAGCAGTTCTTC
clone_size: NA; j_call: TRBJ2-7; d_call: TRBD1; v_call: TRBV7-9; cdr3_aa: CASRGTGGKTYEQYF; cdr3_nt: TGTGCCAGCAGGGGGACAGGCGGGAAAACCTACGAGCAGTACTTC
clone_size: NA; j_call: TRBJ2-1; d_call: NA; v_call: TRBV19; cdr3_aa: CASSPPEGGRPRRFF; cdr3_nt: TGTGCCAGTAGTCCCCCGGAGGGGGGACGCCCCCGTCGGTTCTTC
clone_size: NA; j_call: TRBJ1-2; d_call: NA; v_call: TRBV3-1/TRBV3-2; cdr3_aa: CASSPDRNYGYTF; cdr3_nt: TGTGCCAGCAGCCCTGACAGAAACTATGGCTACACCTTC
clone_size: NA; j_call: TRBJ1-4; d_call: NA; v_call: TRBV28; cdr3_aa: CASSRPDFLSLLFF; cdr3_nt: TGTGCCAGCAGCCGACCGGACTTCCTCTCGCTTCTGTTTTTT
clone_size: NA; j_call: TRBJ1-3; d_call: NA; v_call: TRBV3-1/TRBV3-2; cdr3_aa: CASSQALGLNTIYF; cdr3_nt: TGTGCCAGCAGCCAAGCGCTTGGGCTCAACACCATATATTTT
clone_size: few; j_call: TRBJ2-1; d_call: NA; v_call: TRBV4-3; cdr3_aa: CASSDTGYLYNEQFF; cdr3_nt: TGCGCCAGCAGCGATACAGGCTACCTCTACAATGAGCAGTTCTTC
clone_size: NA; j_call: TRBJ1-1; d_call: NA; v_call: TRBV6-2/TRBV6-3; cdr3_aa: CASSYREGTEAFF; cdr3_nt: TGTGCCAGCAGTTACAGGGAGGGGACTGAAGCTTTCTTT
clone_size: NA; j_call: TRBJ2-3; d_call: NA; v_call: TRBV4-3; cdr3_aa: CASSQDGGTPLRADTQYF; cdr3_nt: TGCGCCAGCAGCCAAGATGGAGGAACTCCCCTACGGGCAGATACGCAGTATTTT
clone_size: NA; j_call: TRBJ2-6; d_call: NA; v_call: TRBV2; cdr3_aa: CASSEWGGRGRSGANVLTF; cdr3_nt: TGTGCCAGCAGTGAATGGGGGGGCAGGGGCCGGTCTGGGGCCAACGTCCTGACTTTC